Reported below is one T cell receptor (beta chain). Its matching antigen is unknown. Produced via immunoSEQ multiplex PCR; TCRdb's table is partial and in-frame only. The table has over 100,000 clones, about 89% seen once. The CDR3 totals 15 residues. Germline CDR1 LNHDA, CDR2 SQIVND (reference sequence). V gave up 7 bases and J gave up 2 bases, with 15 bases separating them. The data originate from a study of T cell responses to AZD1222 COVID-19 vaccine. Overall study findings and caveats: Among AZD1222 vaccinees, only 5 to 7 were seropositive at baseline.

Here the sequenced sample was peripheral blood, taken on day 0 of AZD1222 vaccination. This rearrangement joins TRBV19 to TRBJ1-5; D is uncertain. This receptor was identified in an adult in good health. The CDR3 DNA reads as TGTGCCAGTACCCTATACGGTGGAGGCAATCAGCCCCAGCATTTT. Residues: CASTLYGGGNQPQHF.